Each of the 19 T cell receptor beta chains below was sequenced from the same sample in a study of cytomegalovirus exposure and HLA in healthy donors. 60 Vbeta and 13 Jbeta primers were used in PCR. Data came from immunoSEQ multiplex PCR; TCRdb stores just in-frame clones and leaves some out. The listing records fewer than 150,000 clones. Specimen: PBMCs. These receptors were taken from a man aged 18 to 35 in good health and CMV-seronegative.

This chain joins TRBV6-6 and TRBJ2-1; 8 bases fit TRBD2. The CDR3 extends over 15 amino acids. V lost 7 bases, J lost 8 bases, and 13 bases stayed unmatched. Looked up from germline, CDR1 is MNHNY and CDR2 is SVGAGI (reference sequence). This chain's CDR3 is CASIPAGAPSDEQFF. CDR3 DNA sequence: TGTGCCAGCATTCCAGCGGGAGCCCCCTCGGATGAGCAGTTCTTC.

This CDR3 is CASSGGQGSKEETQYF. In DNA form, the CDR3 reads TGCGCCAGCAGCGGGGGACAGGGGAGTAAGGAAGAGACCCAGTACTTC. The rearrangement uses TRBV5-1 and TRBJ2-5; 10 positions match TRBD1. V lost 4 bases to trimming and J lost 3 bases; unmatched junction nucleotides: 9. CDR3 length equals 16 residues. Germline lookup yields CDR1 SGHRS and CDR2 YFSETQ.

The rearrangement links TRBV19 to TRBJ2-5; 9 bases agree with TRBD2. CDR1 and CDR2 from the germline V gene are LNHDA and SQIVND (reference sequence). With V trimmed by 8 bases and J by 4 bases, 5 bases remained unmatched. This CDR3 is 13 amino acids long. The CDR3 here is CASGLLAGETQYF. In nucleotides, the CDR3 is TGTGCCAGTGGCCTACTAGCGGGAGAGACCCAGTACTTC.

The CDR3 region has the DNA TGTGCCAGTAGTACCATTACCACAGGGGTCAGCAATCAGCCCCAGCATTTT. It specifies CASSTITTGVSNQPQHF. V gene TRBV19 combines with J gene TRBJ1-5; 7 bases are a match to TRBD1. The CDR3 covers 17 residues. CDR1 LNHDA and CDR2 SQIVND come from the germline V gene (reference sequence). Trimming removed 4 bases from V and 1 base from J; junction bases left unmatched: 10.

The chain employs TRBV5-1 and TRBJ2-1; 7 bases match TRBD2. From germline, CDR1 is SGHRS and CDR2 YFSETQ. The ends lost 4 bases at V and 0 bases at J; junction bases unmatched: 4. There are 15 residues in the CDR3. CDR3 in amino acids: CASSPGTISYNEQFF. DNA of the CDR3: TGCGCCAGCAGCCCCGGGACTATCTCCTACAATGAGCAGTTCTTC. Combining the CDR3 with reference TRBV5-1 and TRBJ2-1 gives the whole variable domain KAGVTQTPRYLIKTRGQQVTLSCSPISGHRSVSWYQQTPGQGLQFLFEYFSETQRNKGNFPGRFSGRQFSNSRSEMNVSTLELGDSALYLCASSPGTISYNEQFFGPGTRLTVL.

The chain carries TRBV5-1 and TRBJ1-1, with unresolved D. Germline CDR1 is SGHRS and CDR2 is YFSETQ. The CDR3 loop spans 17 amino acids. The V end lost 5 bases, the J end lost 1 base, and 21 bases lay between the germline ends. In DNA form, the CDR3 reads TGCGCCAGCAGACAAACCGTGGGCGTTATCCCGAACACTGAAGCTTTCTTT. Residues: CASRQTVGVIPNTEAFF.

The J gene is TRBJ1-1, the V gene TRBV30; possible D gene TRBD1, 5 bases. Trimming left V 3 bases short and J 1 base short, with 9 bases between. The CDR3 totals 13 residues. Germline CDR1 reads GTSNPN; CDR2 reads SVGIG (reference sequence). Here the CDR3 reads CAWRFRENTEAFF. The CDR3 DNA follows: TGTGCCTGGAGGTTCAGGGAGAACACTGAAGCTTTCTTT. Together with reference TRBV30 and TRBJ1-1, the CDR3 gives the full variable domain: SQTIHQWPATLVQPVGSPLSLECTVEGTSNPNLYWYRQAAGRGLQLLFYSVGIGQISSEVPQNLSASRPQDRQFILSSKKLLLSDSGFYLCAWRFRENTEAFFGQGTRLTVV.

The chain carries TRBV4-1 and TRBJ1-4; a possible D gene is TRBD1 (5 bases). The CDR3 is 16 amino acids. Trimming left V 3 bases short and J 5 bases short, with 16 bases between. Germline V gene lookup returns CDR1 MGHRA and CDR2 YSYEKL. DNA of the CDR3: TGCGCCAGCAGCCACCCCGCTGACAGACCAAATGAAAAACTGTTTTTT. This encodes CASSHPADRPNEKLFF.

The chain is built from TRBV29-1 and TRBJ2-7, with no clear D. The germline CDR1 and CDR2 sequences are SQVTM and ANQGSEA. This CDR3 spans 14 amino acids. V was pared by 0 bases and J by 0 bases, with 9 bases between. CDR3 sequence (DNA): TGCAGCGTTGAAGATCCTCCGTCCTCCTACGAGCAGTACTTC. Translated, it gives CSVEDPPSSYEQYF.

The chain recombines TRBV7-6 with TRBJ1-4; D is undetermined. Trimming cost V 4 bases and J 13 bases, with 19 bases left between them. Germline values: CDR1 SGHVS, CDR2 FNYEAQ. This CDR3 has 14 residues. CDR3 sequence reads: CASSSLSAAVGLFF. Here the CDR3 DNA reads TGTGCCAGCAGCTCTTTGTCGGCGGCGGTAGGACTGTTTTTT. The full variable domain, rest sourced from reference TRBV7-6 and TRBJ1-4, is GAGVSQSPRYKVTKRGQDVALRCDPISGHVSLYWYRQALGQGPEFLTYFNYEAQQDKSGLPNDRFSAERPEGSISTLTIQRTEQRDSAMYRCASSSLSAAVGLFFGSGTQLSVL.

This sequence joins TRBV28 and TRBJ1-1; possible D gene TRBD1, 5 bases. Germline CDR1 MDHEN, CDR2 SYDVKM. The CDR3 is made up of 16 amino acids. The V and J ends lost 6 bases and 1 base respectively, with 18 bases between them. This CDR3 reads CASSLDLRQPNTEAFF. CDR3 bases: TGTGCCAGCAGCTTAGACCTTAGACAGCCGAACACTGAAGCTTTCTTT.

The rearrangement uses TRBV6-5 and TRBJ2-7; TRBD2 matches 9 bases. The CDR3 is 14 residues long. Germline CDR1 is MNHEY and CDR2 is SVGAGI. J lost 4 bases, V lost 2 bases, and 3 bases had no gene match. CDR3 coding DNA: TGTGCCAGCAGTTACGGCGCGGGGGGGTACGAGCAGTACTTC. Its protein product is CASSYGAGGYEQYF.

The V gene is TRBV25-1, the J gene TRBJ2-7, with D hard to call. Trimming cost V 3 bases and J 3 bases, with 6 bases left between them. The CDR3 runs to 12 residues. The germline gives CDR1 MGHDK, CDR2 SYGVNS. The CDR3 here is CASSDAYYEQYF. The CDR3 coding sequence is TGTGCCAGCAGTGACGCCTACTACGAGCAGTACTTC.

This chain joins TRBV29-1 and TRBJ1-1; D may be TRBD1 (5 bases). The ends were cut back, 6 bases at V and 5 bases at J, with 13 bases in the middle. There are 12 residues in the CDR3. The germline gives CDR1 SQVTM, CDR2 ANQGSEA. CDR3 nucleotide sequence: TGCAGCGTCCAACCCCGACAGACTGAAGCTTTCTTT. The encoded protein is CSVQPRQTEAFF.

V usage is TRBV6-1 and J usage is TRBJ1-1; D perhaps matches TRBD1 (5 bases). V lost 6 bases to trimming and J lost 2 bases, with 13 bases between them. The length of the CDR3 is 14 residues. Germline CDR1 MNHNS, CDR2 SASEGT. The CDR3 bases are TGTGCCAGCAGCCTCCGGGGGGGAAACACTGAAGCTTTCTTT. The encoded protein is CASSLRGGNTEAFF.

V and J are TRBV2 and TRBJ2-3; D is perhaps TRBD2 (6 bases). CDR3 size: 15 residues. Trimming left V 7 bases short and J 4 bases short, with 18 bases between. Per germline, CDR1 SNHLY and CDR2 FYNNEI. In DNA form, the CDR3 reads TGTGCCAGCAATTTGGAGGGGAAAATTGCAGATACGCAGTATTTT. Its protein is CASNLEGKIADTQYF.

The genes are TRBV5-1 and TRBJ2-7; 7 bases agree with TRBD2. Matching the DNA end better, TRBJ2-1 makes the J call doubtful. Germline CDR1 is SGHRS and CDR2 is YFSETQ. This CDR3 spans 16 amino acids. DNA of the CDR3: TGCGCCAGCAGCACGAAGACTAGCAGTCAATTCAATGAGCAGTTCTTC. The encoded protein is CASSTKTSSQFNEQFF.

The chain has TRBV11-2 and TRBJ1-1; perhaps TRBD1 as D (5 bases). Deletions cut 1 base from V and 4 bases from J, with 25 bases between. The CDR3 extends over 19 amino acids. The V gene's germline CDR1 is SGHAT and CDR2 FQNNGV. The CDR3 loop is CASSLVMSKAGREGTEAFF. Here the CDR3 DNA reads TGTGCCAGCAGCTTAGTAATGAGTAAGGCAGGGAGGGAGGGCACTGAAGCTTTCTTT.

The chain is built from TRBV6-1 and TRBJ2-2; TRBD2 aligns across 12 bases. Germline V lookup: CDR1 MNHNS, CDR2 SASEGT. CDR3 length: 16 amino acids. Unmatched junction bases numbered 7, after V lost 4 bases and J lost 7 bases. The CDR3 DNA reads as TGTGCCAGCAGTGCCGCTAGCGGGGGGGTTGGCGGGGAGCTGTTTTTT. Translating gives CASSAASGGVGGELFF.